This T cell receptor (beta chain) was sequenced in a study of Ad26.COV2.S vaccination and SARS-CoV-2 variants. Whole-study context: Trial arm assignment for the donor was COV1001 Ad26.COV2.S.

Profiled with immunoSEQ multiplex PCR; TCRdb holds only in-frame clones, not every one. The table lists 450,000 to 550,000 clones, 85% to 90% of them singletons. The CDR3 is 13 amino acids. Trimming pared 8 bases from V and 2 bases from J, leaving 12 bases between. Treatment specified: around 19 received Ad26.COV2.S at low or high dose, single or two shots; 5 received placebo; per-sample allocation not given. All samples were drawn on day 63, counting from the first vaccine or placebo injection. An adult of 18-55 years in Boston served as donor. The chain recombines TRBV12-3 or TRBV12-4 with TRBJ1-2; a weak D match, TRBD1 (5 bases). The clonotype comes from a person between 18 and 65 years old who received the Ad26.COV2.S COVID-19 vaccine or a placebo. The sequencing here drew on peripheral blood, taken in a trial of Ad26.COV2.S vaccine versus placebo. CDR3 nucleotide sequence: TGTGCCAGCTCCCGGACATTCAACTATGGCTACACCTTC. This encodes CASSRTFNYGYTF.